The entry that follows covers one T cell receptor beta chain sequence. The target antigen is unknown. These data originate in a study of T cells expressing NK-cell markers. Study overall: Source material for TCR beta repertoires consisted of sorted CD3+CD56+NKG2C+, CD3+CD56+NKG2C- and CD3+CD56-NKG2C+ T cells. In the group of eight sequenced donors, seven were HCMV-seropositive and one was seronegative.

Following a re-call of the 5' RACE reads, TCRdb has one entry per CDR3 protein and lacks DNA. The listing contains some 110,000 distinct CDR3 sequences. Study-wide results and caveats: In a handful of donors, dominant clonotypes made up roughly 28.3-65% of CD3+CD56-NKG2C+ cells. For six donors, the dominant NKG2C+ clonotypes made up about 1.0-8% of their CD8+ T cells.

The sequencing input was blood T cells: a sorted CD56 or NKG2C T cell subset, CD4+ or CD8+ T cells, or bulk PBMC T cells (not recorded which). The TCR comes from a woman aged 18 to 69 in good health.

CDR3 residues: CASSQDRESGEQYF. The chain is built from TRBV4-3 and TRBJ2-7; no DNA is available, so the TRBD1 call from TCRdb remains unchecked. Germline loops: CDR1 LGHNA, CDR2 YSLEER. The CDR3 sequence is 14 residues long.